Listed below are T cell receptor beta chains from one sample, sequenced in a study of radiation and T cells in renal cell carcinoma. The repertoire was sequenced with immunoSEQ multiplex PCR; TCRdb's copy has only in-frame clones and lacks some. The sample lists approximately 120,000 clones, about four fifths occurring once. The sequencing used blood, collected from a patient whose treatment included radiotherapy and nephrectomy. These receptors came from a woman aged 55-69 years with renal cell carcinoma. The CDR3 runs from the conserved cysteine through the conserved F or W. The D gene is left open where the match is weak. Size values are once, few and many counts, or a class for expanded clones, and some rows have none.

J | V | D | size | DNA | CDR3
TRBJ2-7 | TRBV4-3 | TRBD2 | NA | TGCGCCAGCAGCCGGAGACTAGCGTCCTCCTACGAGCAGTACTTC | CASSRRLASSYEQYF
TRBJ1-1 | TRBV9 | NA | NA | TGTGCCAGCAGCGTAGGTATAGGCCGAGCCACTGAAGCTTTCTTT | CASSVGIGRATEAFF
TRBJ2-7 | TRBV11-2 | NA | NA | TGTGCCAGCAGCTTAGATCGGTTCCGCTACGAGCAGTACTTC | CASSLDRFRYEQYF
TRBJ2-6 | TRBV19 | TRBD1 | NA | TGTGCCAGTACCCCAGGGGGAGCCTCTGGGGCCAACGTCCTGACTTTC | CASTPGGASGANVLTF
TRBJ2-7 | TRBV28 | NA | NA | TGTGCCAGCAGTTTCGACAATAACGAGCAGTACTTC | CASSFDNNEQYF
TRBJ1-4 | TRBV11-3 | NA | once | TGTGCCAGCAGCTTAGGCCACCCGCCAACTAATGAAAAACTGTTTTTT | CASSLGHPPTNEKLFF
TRBJ1-2 | TRBV29-1 | NA | NA | TGCAGCGTTGCTTCCGAAGGTGGGGGGTTCGGAGGCTACACCTTC | CSVASEGGGFGGYTF
TRBJ2-5 | TRBV18 | NA | NA | TGTGCCAGCTCAAGGGACCAAGAGACCCAGTACTTC | CASSRDQETQYF
TRBJ2-7 | TRBV27 | TRBD2 | NA | TGTGCCAGCAGTTTAACGGCGGGGGTCGAGCAGTACTTC | CASSLTAGVEQYF
TRBJ1-5 | TRBV19 | NA | few | TGTGCCAGCAACTGGGGGACTGGCAATCAGCCCCAGCATTTT | CASNWGTGNQPQHF
TRBJ1-5 | TRBV6-5 | NA | NA | TGTGCCAGCAGCCGGAACAGGGTCGGCAATCAGCCCCAGCATTTT | CASSRNRVGNQPQHF
TRBJ2-5 | TRBV19 | NA | NA | TGTGCCAGTATGTTGGGGCCCGGGACCTCGGGGACCCAGTACTTC | CASMLGPGTSGTQYF
TRBJ2-1 | TRBV28 | NA | NA | TGTGCCAGCAGTACCCTAACCGGGGACACCCCCTACAATGAGCAGTTCTTC | CASSTLTGDTPYNEQFF
TRBJ2-1 | TRBV7-3 | NA | NA | TGTGCCAGCAGCCTAATGGGCTCCTACAATGAGCAGTTCTTC | CASSLMGSYNEQFF
TRBJ1-3 | TRBV29-1 | NA | NA | TGCAGCGTTGAAGATGAAACCCGCCCTGGAAACACCATATATTTT | CSVEDETRPGNTIYF
TRBJ1-1 | TRBV10-1 | TRBD1 | NA | TGCGCCAGCAGTGCAAACAGGGGGTTCAGCACTGAAGCTTTCTTT | CASSANRGFSTEAFF
TRBJ2-7 | TRBV30 | NA | once | TGTGCCTGGAGTGTAAAGTCGCCGGGGAAAAACGAGCAGTACTTC | CAWSVKSPGKNEQYF
TRBJ2-7 | TRBV4-1 | NA | NA | TGCGCCAGCAGCCAAGGGACCGGGTACGAGCAGTACTTC | CASSQGTGYEQYF
TRBJ1-2 | TRBV7-9 | TRBD1 | NA | TGTGCCAGCAGCTTAAACAGGGGGGACTATGGCTACACCTTC | CASSLNRGDYGYTF
TRBJ1-3 | TRBV2 | TRBD1 | NA | TGTGCCAGCAGCCGACGACAGGGGGCCAGCTCTGGAAACACCATATATTTT | CASSRRQGASSGNTIYF
TRBJ1-6 | TRBV10-2 | NA | NA | TGCGCCAGCAGTGATCAGGGGTCGAATTCACCCCTCCACTTT | CASSDQGSNSPLHF
TRBJ2-4 | TRBV4-2 | TRBD2 | NA | TGTGCCAGCAGCCCCGACCTCGGACTAGCGGGCGCCAAAAACATTCAGTACTTC | CASSPDLGLAGAKNIQYF
TRBJ2-3 | TRBV5-1 | TRBD2 | NA | TGCGCCAGCAGCTGGGTAAGGCGGGGGGGCACAGATACGCAGTATTTT | CASSWVRRGGTDTQYF
TRBJ2-3 | TRBV29-1 | TRBD1 | once | TGCAGCGCCCGGACAGGGACTAGCACAGATACGCAGTATTTT | CSARTGTSTDTQYF
TRBJ1-2 | TRBV7-2 | NA | NA | TGTGCCAGCAGCTTATGGCAGGGTGGAGGCTACACCTTC | CASSLWQGGGYTF
TRBJ2-1 | TRBV4-3 | TRBD2 | NA | TGCGCCAGCAGCCAACCGGGTCCTGGGAGGGGTGGTGAGCAGTTCTTC | CASSQPGPGRGGEQFF
TRBJ1-2 | TRBV10-2 | TRBD1 | once | TGCGCCAGCACCCGAGGGACAGGGGGTAACTATGGCTACACCTTC | CASTRGTGGNYGYTF
TRBJ2-7 | TRBV5-4 | NA | NA | TGTGCCAGCAGGCCGGGCAACAGAGCCTACGAGCAGTACTTC | CASRPGNRAYEQYF
TRBJ1-2 | TRBV28 | TRBD1 | NA | TGTGCCAGCAGTGTTACAGGGGCCTTTAACTATGGCTACACCTTC | CASSVTGAFNYGYTF
TRBJ1-4 | TRBV10-2 | NA | NA | TGCGCCAGCAGTGGCGCGACTACTAATGAAAAACTGTTTTTT | CASSGATTNEKLFF
TRBJ2-7 | TRBV28 | NA | NA | TGTGCCAGCAGTTTATTGGGGGACTACGAGCAGTACTTC | CASSLLGDYEQYF
TRBJ2-5 | TRBV19 | NA | NA | TGTGCCAGTAGTCAGATTTCCGGGACAACCCTTCAAGAGACCCAGTACTTC | CASSQISGTTLQETQYF
TRBJ1-5 | TRBV6-1 | NA | NA | TGTGCCAGCGCCGAGGGGGGATACAATCAGCCCCAGCATTTT | CASAEGGYNQPQHF
TRBJ1-4 | TRBV28 | NA | NA | TGTGCCAGCAAGCAGGGAAATGAAAAACTGTTTTTT | CASKQGNEKLFF
TRBJ2-7 | TRBV5-5 | NA | once | TGTGCCAGCAACCTTGGTAGAGGGAGCGAGCAGTACTTC | CASNLGRGSEQYF
TRBJ2-5 | TRBV5-1 | NA | once | TGCGCCAGCAGCCTGGTAGAGGGGGGACCCCAAGAGACCCAGTACTTC | CASSLVEGGPQETQYF
TRBJ1-2 | TRBV11-2 | NA | NA | TGTGCCAGCAGCTTAAACACCCTGATGGGCTACACCTTC | CASSLNTLMGYTF
TRBJ2-5 | TRBV2 | NA | NA | TGTGCCAGCAGTGAGGAGGTCACGGAGACCCAGTACTTC | CASSEEVTETQYF
TRBJ1-2 | TRBV7-3 | TRBD1 | NA | TGTGCCAGCAGCCCACACCGGGACAGCTATGGCTACACCTTC | CASSPHRDSYGYTF
TRBJ2-7 | TRBV7-2 | TRBD2 | NA | TGTGCCAGCAGCTCGACTAGCGGGAGGTACGAGCAGTACTTC | CASSSTSGRYEQYF
TRBJ1-2 | TRBV5-4 | NA | NA | TGTGCCAGCAGCTTGGATACAGGAACTAACTATGGCTACACCTTC | CASSLDTGTNYGYTF
TRBJ2-2 | TRBV19 | NA | NA | TGTGCCAGTAGTATACAGGAGAACACCGGGGAGCTGTTTTTT | CASSIQENTGELFF
TRBJ1-6 | TRBV19 | NA | NA | TGTGCCAGTAGTCTGAACGGGGGTACGGGTAATTCACCCCTCCACTTT | CASSLNGGTGNSPLHF
TRBJ2-5 | TRBV18 | NA | NA | TGTGCCAGCTCACCGGGACCGCCCCAAGAGACCCAGTACTTC | CASSPGPPQETQYF
TRBJ2-7 | TRBV19 | NA | NA | TGTGCCAGTAGTGGCAGGGAACGCGAGCAGTACTTC | CASSGREREQYF
TRBJ2-5 | TRBV2 | TRBD1 | few | TGTGCCAGCAGTACAGGGGTGGGAGAGACCCAGTACTTC | CASSTGVGETQYF
TRBJ2-5 | TRBV18 | NA | NA | TGTGCCAGCTCATTAGAGCTAGGGCAAGAGACCCAGTACTTC | CASSLELGQETQYF
TRBJ2-7 | TRBV19 | NA | NA | TGTGCTACACGGGGGGCAACGGGCGAGCAGTACTTC | CATRGATGEQYF
TRBJ2-1 | TRBV30 | TRBD2 | NA | TGTGCCTGGAAAGCGGGATTCAATGAGCAGTTCTTC | CAWKAGFNEQFF
TRBJ2-6 | TRBV19 | NA | NA | TGTGCCAGTAGTATCGGCCTTAATGAGGTGGGGTCTGGGGCCAACGTCCTGACTTTC | CASSIGLNEVGSGANVLTF
TRBJ2-5 | TRBV19 | NA | NA | TGTGCCAGTAGTATAGATCCGGACAGCCAAGAGACCCAGTACTTC | CASSIDPDSQETQYF
TRBJ2-3 | TRBV19 | TRBD1 | NA | TGTGCCAGTAGTATGGGGACAGGAGGCACAGATACGCAGTATTTT | CASSMGTGGTDTQYF
TRBJ2-7 | TRBV6-5 | NA | NA | TGTGCCAGCAGCAAGGGGACCGGCTCCTACGAGCAGTACTTC | CASSKGTGSYEQYF